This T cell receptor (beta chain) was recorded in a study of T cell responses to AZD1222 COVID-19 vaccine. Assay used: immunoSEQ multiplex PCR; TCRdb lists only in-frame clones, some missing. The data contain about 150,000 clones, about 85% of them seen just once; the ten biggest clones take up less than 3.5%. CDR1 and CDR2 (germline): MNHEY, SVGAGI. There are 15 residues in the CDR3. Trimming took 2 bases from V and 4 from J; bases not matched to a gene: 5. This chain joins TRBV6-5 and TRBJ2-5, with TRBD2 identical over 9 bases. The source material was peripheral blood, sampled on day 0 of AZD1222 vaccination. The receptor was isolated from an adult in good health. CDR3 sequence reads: CASSYMAGGVETQYF. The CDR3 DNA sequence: TGTGCCAGCAGTTACATGGCGGGGGGGGTAGAGACCCAGTACTTC.